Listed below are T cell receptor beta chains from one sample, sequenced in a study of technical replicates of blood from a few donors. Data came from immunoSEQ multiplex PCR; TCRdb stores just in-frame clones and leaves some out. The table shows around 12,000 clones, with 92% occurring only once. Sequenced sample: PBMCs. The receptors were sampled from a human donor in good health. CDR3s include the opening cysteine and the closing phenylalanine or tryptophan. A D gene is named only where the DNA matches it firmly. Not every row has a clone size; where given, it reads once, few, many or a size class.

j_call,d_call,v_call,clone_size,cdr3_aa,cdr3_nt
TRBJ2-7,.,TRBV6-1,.,CASSGEYEQYF,TGTGCCAGCAGTGGCGAATACGAGCAGTACTTC
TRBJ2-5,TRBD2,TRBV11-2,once,CASSVRLAGETQYF,TGTGCCAGCAGCGTACGACTAGCGGGAGAGACCCAGTACTTC
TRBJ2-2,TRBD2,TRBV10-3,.,CAISATSDNTGELFF,TGTGCCATCAGTGCCACTAGCGACAACACCGGGGAGCTGTTTTTT
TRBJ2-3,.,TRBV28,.,CASSLLRTDTQYF,TGTGCCAGCAGTTTATTGCGGACAGATACGCAGTATTTT
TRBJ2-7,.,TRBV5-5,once,CASSLWGGDEQYF,TGTGCCAGCAGCTTGTGGGGCGGGGACGAGCAGTACTTC
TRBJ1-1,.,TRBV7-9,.,CASSLDYSTEAFF,TGTGCCAGCAGCCTTGACTATTCCACTGAAGCTTTCTTT
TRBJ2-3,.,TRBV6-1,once,CLCRNRVTDTQYF,TGCTTGTGCCGGAACAGGGTAACAGATACGCAGTATTTT
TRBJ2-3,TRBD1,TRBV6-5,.,CASSYWPGQGTDTQYF,TGTGCCAGCAGTTATTGGCCAGGACAGGGCACAGATACGCAGTATTTT
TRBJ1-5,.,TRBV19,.,CASSWGGRGKQPQHF,TGTGCCAGTAGTTGGGGGGGCCGAGGGAAGCAGCCCCAGCATTTT
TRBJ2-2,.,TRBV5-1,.,CASSLNAGNTGELFF,TGCGCCAGCAGCTTGAATGCAGGCAACACCGGGGAGCTGTTTTTT
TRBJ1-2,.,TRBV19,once,CASSIWGSGYTF,TGTGCCAGTAGTATCTGGGGCAGCGGCTACACCTTC
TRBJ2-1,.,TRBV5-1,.,CASSLPRLASYNEQFF,TGCGCCAGCAGCTTGCCTAGGCTAGCTTCCTACAATGAGCAGTTCTTC
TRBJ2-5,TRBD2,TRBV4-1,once,CASSQDLGTSGRATQYF,TGCGCCAGCAGCCAAGATCTAGGGACTAGCGGGAGGGCAACCCAGTACTTC
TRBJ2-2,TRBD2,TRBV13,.,CASSLVGTSGSNTGELFF,TGTGCCAGCAGCTTAGTAGGGACTAGCGGATCGAACACCGGGGAGCTGTTTTTT
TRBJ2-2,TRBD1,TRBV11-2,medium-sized,CASSVSTGDNGELFF,TGTGCCAGCAGCGTCTCGACAGGGGACAACGGGGAGCTGTTTTTT
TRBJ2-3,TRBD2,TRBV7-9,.,CASSPLAGGTDTQYF,TGTGCCAGCAGCCCCTTAGCGGGAGGAACAGATACGCAGTATTTT
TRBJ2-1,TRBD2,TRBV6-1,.,CASSDLAGGPDEQFF,TGTGCCAGCAGTGATCTAGCGGGAGGGCCGGATGAGCAGTTCTTC
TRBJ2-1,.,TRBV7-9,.,CASSTLQGVNEQFF,TGTGCCAGCAGCACCTTACAGGGCGTGAATGAGCAGTTCTTC
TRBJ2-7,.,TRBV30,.,CAWSGLTAEQYF,TGTGCCTGGAGCGGACTGACTGCCGAGCAGTACTTC
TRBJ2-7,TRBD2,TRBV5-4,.,CASSLSGGGSSYEQYF,TGTGCCAGCAGCCTCTCGGGGGGAGGGAGCTCCTACGAGCAGTACTTC
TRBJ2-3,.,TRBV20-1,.,CSAGADTQYF,TGCAGTGCTGGAGCGGATACGCAGTATTTT
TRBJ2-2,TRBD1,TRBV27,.,CASSLKGARGELFF,TGTGCCAGCAGTTTAAAGGGGGCTCGGGGGGAGCTGTTTTTT
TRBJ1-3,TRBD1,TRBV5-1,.,CASRSPQGAGNTIYF,TGCGCCAGCAGATCACCACAGGGGGCTGGAAACACCATATATTTT
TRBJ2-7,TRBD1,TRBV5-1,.,CASSLRGQGLYEQYF,TGCGCCAGCAGCTTGAGGGGACAGGGACTCTACGAGCAGTACTTC
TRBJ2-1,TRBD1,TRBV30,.,CAWSWDRGLAEQFF,TGTGCCTGGAGTTGGGACAGGGGACTTGCTGAGCAGTTCTTC
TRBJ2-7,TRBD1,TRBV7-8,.,CASRKTQGPSYEQYF,TGTGCCAGCAGAAAAACACAGGGGCCGTCTTACGAGCAGTACTTC
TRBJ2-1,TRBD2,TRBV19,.,CASSIAPLAGGAYNEQFF,TGTGCCAGTAGTATAGCCCCACTAGCGGGGGGAGCCTACAATGAGCAGTTCTTC
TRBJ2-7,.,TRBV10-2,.,CAISMGPGFAYEQYF,TGCGCCATCTCGATGGGCCCCGGTTTCGCCTACGAGCAGTACTTC
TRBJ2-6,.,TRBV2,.,CASSYYSGANVLTF,TGTGCCAGCTCCTATTACTCTGGGGCCAACGTCCTGACTTTC
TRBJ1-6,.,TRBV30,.,CAWSVQDRSPLHF,TGTGCCTGGAGTGTACAGGATCGTTCACCCCTCCACTTT
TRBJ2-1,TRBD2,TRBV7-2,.,CASTPGGGGSRDEQFF,TGTGCCAGCACCCCCGGAGGCGGCGGGAGTCGGGATGAGCAGTTCTTC
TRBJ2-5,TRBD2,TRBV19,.,CASRGREGETQYF,TGTGCCAGTAGAGGGAGGGAGGGGGAGACCCAGTACTTC
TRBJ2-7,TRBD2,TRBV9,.,CASSVVGLAGQGSYEQYF,TGTGCCAGCAGCGTAGTCGGACTAGCGGGCCAGGGCTCCTACGAGCAGTACTTC
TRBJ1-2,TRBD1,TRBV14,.,CASSQWDSYGYTF,TGTGCCAGCAGCCAATGGGACAGCTATGGCTACACCTTC
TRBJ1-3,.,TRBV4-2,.,CASSQEVASGNTIYF,TGTGCCAGCAGCCAGGAGGTGGCCTCTGGAAACACCATATATTTT
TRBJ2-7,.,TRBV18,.,CASSSGVGSYEQYF,TGTGCCAGCTCATCCGGGGTCGGGTCCTACGAGCAGTACTTC
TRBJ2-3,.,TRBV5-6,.,CASSLVDRTLGTDTQYF,TGTGCCAGCAGCTTGGTCGACAGGACTCTCGGCACAGATACGCAGTATTTT
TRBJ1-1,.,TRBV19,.,CASRTGPNTEAFF,TGTGCCAGTAGGACAGGTCCGAACACTGAAGCTTTCTTT
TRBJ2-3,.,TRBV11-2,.,CASSKGGSTDTQYF,TGTGCCAGCAGCAAGGGCGGGAGCACAGATACGCAGTATTTT
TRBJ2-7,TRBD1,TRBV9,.,CASSVGTDSYEQYF,TGTGCCAGCAGCGTCGGGACAGACTCCTACGAGCAGTACTTC
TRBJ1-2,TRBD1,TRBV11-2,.,CASSPGGGYGYTF,TGTGCCAGCAGTCCAGGGGGCGGCTATGGCTACACCTTC
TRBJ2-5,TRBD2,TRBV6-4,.,CASSAVAGEGRETQYF,TGTGCCAGCAGTGCCGTGGCGGGAGAGGGGCGAGAGACCCAGTACTTC
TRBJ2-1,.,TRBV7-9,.,CASSPPLASGGEQFF,TGTGCCAGCAGCCCCCCTCTAGCCAGCGGCGGTGAGCAGTTCTTC